One T cell receptor (beta chain) is described in this entry. The junction and the germline gene differ at one end; a read error may be behind it. This sample was included in a study of beta chain features in type 1 diabetes. There are 15 residues in the CDR3. CDR1 and CDR2 (germline): SGHRS, YFSETQ. As every portion of the isolated RNA was reverse transcribed, the sequencing read expressed TCRB transcripts. Sequencing was performed with immunoSEQ multiplex PCR; in TCRdb, only in-frame clones are kept and a portion is missing. The table shows 70,000 to 95,000 clones, with roughly 34% occurring only once.

The sequenced sample consisted of stem cell memory CD4+ T cells from blood. The chain couples TRBV5-1 to TRBJ1-2; no clear D gene. The origin of this receptor is a woman under 30 in good health. CDR3 sequence: CASSLEPLASYGHTF. In DNA, the CDR3 is TGCGCCAGCAGCTTGGAGCCACTCGCTAGCTATGGCCACACCTTC.